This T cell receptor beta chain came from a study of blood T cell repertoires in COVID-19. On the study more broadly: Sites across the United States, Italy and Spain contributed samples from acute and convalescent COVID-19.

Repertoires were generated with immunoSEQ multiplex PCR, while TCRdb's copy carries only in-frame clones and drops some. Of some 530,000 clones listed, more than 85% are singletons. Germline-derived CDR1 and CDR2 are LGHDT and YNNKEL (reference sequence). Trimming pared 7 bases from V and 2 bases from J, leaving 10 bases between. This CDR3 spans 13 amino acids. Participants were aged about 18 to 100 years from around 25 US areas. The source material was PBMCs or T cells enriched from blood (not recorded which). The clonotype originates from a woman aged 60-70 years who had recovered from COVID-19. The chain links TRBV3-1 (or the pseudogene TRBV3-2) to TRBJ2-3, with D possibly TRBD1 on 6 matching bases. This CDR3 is CASTGQLTDTQYF. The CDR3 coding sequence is TGTGCCAGCACCGGACAGCTCACAGATACGCAGTATTTT.